Listed here are 21 T cell receptor beta chains from one sample, sequenced in a study of T-cell memory formation after mild COVID-19. TCRdb passed the 5' RACE reads through MiXCR, listing each CDR3 protein once. The top ten clones hold around 14% of a sample with 100,000 to 150,000 distinct CDR3 sequences, roughly 15% of them seen once. The sequenced sample consisted of PBMCs or a T cell subset sorted from them (not recorded which). These receptors all stem from an adult woman who had mild COVID-19 (a few samples of this study predate the infection). Cell type and time point are not known.

The chain combines TRBV20-1 with TRBJ2-7; the D is unclear. Trimming took 2 bases from V and 3 from J, leaving 17 bases between them. CDR3 length: 15 amino acids. Germline V gives CDR1 DFQATT, CDR2 SNEGSKA (reference sequence). DNA for the CDR3: TGCAGTGCTAGAAAATTTCAGCATGATGTCTACGAGCAGTACTTC. It encodes CSARKFQHDVYEQYF.

J is TRBJ2-5 and V is TRBV5-1; 8 nucleotides line up with TRBD2. The CDR3 consists of 15 residues. Germline V gene lookup returns CDR1 SGHRS and CDR2 YFSETQ. The V segment lost 1 base and the J segment 5 bases; nucleotides outside the gene matches: 7. CDR3 bases: TGCGCCAGCAGCTTGTCACGGGGGGGCCGCGAGACCCAGTACTTC. Protein sequence: CASSLSRGGRETQYF.

This clonotype was seen more than once but under ten times. The chain recombines TRBV4-2 with TRBJ1-4; 9 bases fit TRBD1. The germline CDR1 and CDR2 sequences are LGHNA and YNFKEQ. The CDR3 is 16 residues long. V shed 4 bases and J 4 bases; nucleotides not matched to a gene: 7. In nucleotides, the CDR3 is TGTGCCAGCAGCCCCGGGACAGGGTCTTTTAATGAAAAACTGTTTTTT. The encoded protein is CASSPGTGSFNEKLFF.

V is TRBV10-3 and J is TRBJ2-1, with D tentatively TRBD2 (6 bases). V was pared by 3 bases and J by 4 bases, with 16 bases between. The CDR3 extends over 16 amino acids. CDR1 and CDR2 (germline): ENHRY, SYGVKD. CDR3 DNA: TGTGCCATCAGTGACCTCTTAGGGGACTCGTACAATGAGCAGTTCTTC. Its translation: CAISDLLGDSYNEQFF.

The chain has TRBV7-6 and TRBJ2-2; TRBD1 aligns across 7 bases. Germline values: CDR1 SGHVS, CDR2 FNYEAQ. J gave up 1 base and V 3 bases, and 5 bases lay outside the gene matches. The CDR3 loop spans 16 amino acids. Here the CDR3 DNA reads TGTGCCAGCAGCTTGAAACAGGGGTTGAACACCGGGGAGCTGTTTTTT. Encoded protein: CASSLKQGLNTGELFF.

The count of this clonotype is one. The chain recombines TRBV4-3 with TRBJ2-1, with 8 bases identical to TRBD2. The trim removed 3 bases at V and 9 bases at J, leaving 13 bases unmatched. The CDR3 is 16 residues long. Germline values: CDR1 LGHNA, CDR2 YSLEER. This chain's CDR3 is CASSQNLGRALGEQFF. CDR3 in DNA: TGCGCCAGCAGCCAGAACCTCGGGAGGGCCCTGGGTGAGCAGTTCTTC.

This clonotype has a handful of counts. V is TRBV24-1 and J is TRBJ2-2; 9 bases line up with TRBD2. Germline CDR1 and CDR2: KGHDR and SFDVKD. The junction had 10 bases not matched to a gene; V was cut back by 4 bases and J by 5 bases. The CDR3 contains 17 residues. CDR3 nucleotides: TGTGCCACCAGTGACCGGGATAGCGGGAGAGCTACCGGGGAGCTGTTTTTT. Translated, it gives CATSDRDSGRATGELFF.

V usage is TRBV29-1 and J usage is TRBJ2-2, with 7 bases identical to TRBD2. Germline V gene data show CDR1 as SQVTM and CDR2 as ANQGSEA. The CDR3 has 12 amino acids. V dropped 5 bases and J dropped 6; count of bases not matched to a gene: 3. The CDR3: CSVTRGAGELFF. The CDR3 DNA reads as TGCAGCGTTACTCGGGGGGCCGGGGAGCTGTTTTTT.

This clonotype came up a few times. This chain uses TRBV19 with TRBJ2-2, with TRBD2 matching 12 bases. The CDR3 has 16 residues. The germline V gene has CDR1 LNHDA and CDR2 SQIVND (reference sequence). V was clipped by 0 bases and J by 7 bases; unmatched bases: 3. The CDR3: CASSIERLAGVGELFF. CDR3 bases: TGTGCCAGTAGTATAGAACGACTAGCGGGAGTCGGGGAGCTGTTTTTT.

The rearrangement joins TRBV2 to TRBJ2-3; 11 bases map to TRBD1. The CDR3 consists of 16 residues. The trim removed 1 base at V and 5 bases at J, leaving 5 bases unmatched. Germline CDR1 SNHLY, CDR2 FYNNEI. This CDR3 reads CASSEEDRGQGDTQYF. Here the CDR3 DNA reads TGTGCCAGCAGTGAAGAGGACAGGGGGCAGGGAGATACGCAGTATTTT.

CDR3 in amino acids: CATSRVLGGLPEAFF. The CDR3 coding sequence is TGTGCCACCAGCAGAGTCCTGGGGGGGCTCCCTGAAGCTTTCTTT. The rearrangement links TRBV15 to TRBJ1-1; D is perhaps TRBD1 (6 bases). Trimming left V 1 base short and J 6 bases short, with 15 bases between. This CDR3 is built from 15 residues. The V gene's germline CDR1 is LNHNV and CDR2 YYDKDF (reference sequence).

Many counts were recorded for this clonotype. CDR3 region: CASSPQGASEQYF. Here the CDR3 DNA reads TGTGCCAGCAGCCCACAGGGGGCATCCGAGCAGTACTTC. J is TRBJ2-7 and V is TRBV7-9; the match to TRBD1 covers 9 bases. The junction had 5 bases not matched to a gene; V was cut back by 5 bases and J by 6 bases. Per the germline V gene, CDR1 is SEHNR and CDR2 is FQNEAQ (reference sequence). This CDR3 region has 13 residues.

This clonotype turned up a few times. The rearrangement links TRBV11-3 to TRBJ2-7; 7 bases line up with TRBD1. Germline V lookup: CDR1 SGHNT, CDR2 YENEEA. The CDR3 length is 12 residues. Trimming cost V 5 bases and J 5 bases; bases outside gene matches: 3. CDR3 coding DNA: TGTGCCAGCAGCCTACAGGGGCACGAGCAGTACTTC. This sequence encodes CASSLQGHEQYF.

This clonotype appeared a few times. The chain joins TRBV12-5 to TRBJ2-2; TRBD1 agrees at 12 bases. The V segment lost 2 bases and the J segment 0 bases; nucleotides outside the gene matches: 7. The CDR3 spans 19 residues. The germline V gene encodes CDR1 LGHNT and CDR2 FRNRAP. CDR3 in amino acids: CASGLIPGQGAANTGELFF. In nucleotides, the CDR3 is TGTGCTAGTGGTTTGATTCCGGGACAGGGGGCCGCGAACACCGGGGAGCTGTTTTTT.

This clonotype was seen a handful of times. This chain connects TRBV27 to TRBJ2-7; D gene unclear. The V gene lost 2 bases and the J gene lost 8 bases, with 13 bases spanning the gap. The CDR3 totals 13 residues. Germline V gives CDR1 MNHEY, CDR2 SMNVEV (reference sequence). The CDR3 loop reads CASSLPDGLQQYF. The CDR3 DNA is TGTGCCAGCAGTTTACCGGACGGCCTACAGCAGTACTTC.

This clonotype was recorded many times. The CDR3 spells CASSSGQGNTEAFF. Written as DNA, the CDR3 is TGCGCCAGCAGCTCGGGACAGGGGAACACTGAAGCTTTCTTT. The genes are TRBV5-1 and TRBJ1-1; 9 bases match TRBD1. The CDR3 totals 14 residues. Per the germline V gene, CDR1 is SGHRS and CDR2 is YFSETQ. Trimming removed 3 bases from V and 1 base from J; junction bases left unmatched: 1.

The chain combines TRBV4-3 with TRBJ2-7; 8 bases are a match to TRBD1. Losses at the gene ends were 4 bases for V and 6 bases for J; bases not matched to a gene: 5. This CDR3 is built from 13 residues. The germline gives CDR1 LGHNA, CDR2 YSLEER. This CDR3 is CASSPDRGREQYF. In DNA, the CDR3 is TGCGCCAGCAGCCCTGACAGGGGACGCGAGCAGTACTTC.

The chain joins TRBV4-2 to TRBJ2-2; 12 positions agree with TRBD2. V dropped 1 base and J dropped 6; count of bases not matched to a gene: 6. CDR3 size: 17 residues. CDR1 is LGHNA, CDR2 YNFKEQ, per germline. The CDR3 coding sequence is TGTGCCAGCAGCCAAGTGACTAGCGGGAGTGGGGCCGGGGAGCTGTTTTTT. It encodes CASSQVTSGSGAGELFF.

The chain combines TRBV4-1 with TRBJ2-5; the D gene is possibly TRBD1 (5 bases). This CDR3 region has 15 residues. Looked up from germline, CDR1 is MGHRA and CDR2 is YSYEKL. V was shortened by 0 bases and J by 5 bases, with 13 bases between the two germline ends. Here the CDR3 DNA reads TGCGCCAGCAGCCAAGAAGGGGTAACTGGGGAGACCCAGTACTTC. The encoded protein is CASSQEGVTGETQYF.

The V and J genes are TRBV28 and TRBJ2-1, with D maybe TRBD1 (6 bases). V was shortened by 10 bases and J by 8 bases, with 21 bases between the two germline ends. The CDR3 length is 14 residues. In germline, CDR1 is MDHEN, CDR2 SYDVKM. CDR3 in DNA: TGTGCCACCAATAGACAGGTCGGTAGGGATGAGCAGTTCTTC. This sequence encodes CATNRQVGRDEQFF.

The V and J genes are TRBV24-1 and TRBJ1-3; D perhaps matches TRBD1 (5 bases). Germline CDR1 and CDR2: KGHDR and SFDVKD. This CDR3 spans 16 amino acids. V dropped 4 bases and J dropped 1 base, with 13 bases sitting between them. As DNA, the CDR3 is TGTGCCACCAGTGACTCCGGGACGGTTTCTGGAAACACCATATATTTT. As protein: CATSDSGTVSGNTIYF.